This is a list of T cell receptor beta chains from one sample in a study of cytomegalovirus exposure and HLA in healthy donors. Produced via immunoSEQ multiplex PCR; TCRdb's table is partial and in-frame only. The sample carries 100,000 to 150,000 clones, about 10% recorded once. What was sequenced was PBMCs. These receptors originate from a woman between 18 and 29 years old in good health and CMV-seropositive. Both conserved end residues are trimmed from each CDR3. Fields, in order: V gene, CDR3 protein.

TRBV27 ASSFRDSREQY
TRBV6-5 ASRYGATYEQY
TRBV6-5 ASSGGQGRQPQH
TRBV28 ASSLPRNTEAF
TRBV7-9 ASSLRGQGVVEQY
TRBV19 ASSEISGNTGELF
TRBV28 ASSPPGGVNYGYT
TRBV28 ASSSGPGQGNYGYT
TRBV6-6 ASSSGQAGGYT
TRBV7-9 ASRRGGMERKLF
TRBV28 ASNQGGVGEQY
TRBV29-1 SVETGTGLANHEQF
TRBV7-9 ASSAGQVLGNTIY
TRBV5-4 ASSFSATNEKLF
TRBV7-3 ASSLDGVGELF
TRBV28 ASSDGTGGRPQH
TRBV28 ASSSQGSGNTIY
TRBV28 ASSLNRGKSYNEQF
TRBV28 ASSFSGQYNTEAF
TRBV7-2 ASSQGGLAGRNTDTQY
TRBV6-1 ASTRGETQPQH
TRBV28 ASTGGGGLMGNQPQH
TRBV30 ALRTVNTGELF
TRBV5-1 ASSSLAGVYNEQF
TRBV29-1 SVGQFVPGANVLT
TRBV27 ASSLSGSHSGEQY
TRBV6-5 ASTKPGQIYGYT
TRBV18 ASSRSLAGGIGGELF
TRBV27 ASSFGSGGEQY
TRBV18 ASSPRDAGNTEAF
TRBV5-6 ASSVGTGHYGYT